These T cell receptor beta chains were read from a single sample in a study of CD8 T cells in acute hepatitis C reinfection. Profiling relied on immunoSEQ multiplex PCR, and the TCRdb table lists in-frame clones only, not all of them. Among about 2,600 clones listed, 65% to 75% were seen once. The sequences come from HCV NS3-1073 tetramer-sorted CD8+ T cells from PBMCs, collected at follow-up. The receptors originated from a man aged 40-50 years who spontaneously cleared hepatitis C infection. CDR3s include the opening cysteine and the closing phenylalanine or tryptophan. A D gene is named only where the DNA matches it firmly. Clone size is not always given. Where it is, it says once, few, many or a class for expanded clones.

TRBV30,TRBJ2-7,TRBD1,-,TGTGCCTGGAGTGTTGGGACAGGGCCCTACGAGCAGTACTTC,CAWSVGTGPYEQYF
TRBV29-1,TRBJ2-7,-,-,TGCAGCGTTGAGCAGGGAATCTACGAGCAGTACTTC,CSVEQGIYEQYF
TRBV5-1,TRBJ1-2,-,-,TGCGCCAGCAGCTTGGCCGGACTTAACTATGGCTACACCTTC,CASSLAGLNYGYTF
TRBV7-2,TRBJ1-2,-,-,TGTGCCAGCAGCCCGCACCAGGCGACAGGTCTGGAAGGCTACACCTTC,CASSPHQATGLEGYTF
TRBV7-2,TRBJ1-1,-,few,TGTGCCAGCAGCTTTCAGAAGAACACTGAAGCTTTCTTT,CASSFQKNTEAFF
TRBV25-1,TRBJ2-7,-,-,TGTGCCAGCAGCGACCACAGAGCCTACGAGCAGTACTTC,CASSDHRAYEQYF
TRBV10-1,TRBJ2-3,-,-,TGCGCCAGCAGTGAATATTTGGGGGCAGGGGAAGTCGCAGATACGCAGTATTTT,CASSEYLGAGEVADTQYF
TRBV2,TRBJ2-2,-,large,TGTGCCAGCAGTCTGCCCCTGGGTATTTCGAACACCGGGGAGCTGTTTTTT,CASSLPLGISNTGELFF
TRBV18,TRBJ2-3,-,few,TGTGCCAGCTCACCGTCAGCCAGGGGACGGGTGACAGATACGCAGTATTTT,CASSPSARGRVTDTQYF
TRBV21-1,TRBJ2-1,-,few,TGTGCCAGCACCAGGACTAGCGGGAGGGGCCGTGCTAGGAATGAGCAGTTCTTC,CASTRTSGRGRARNEQFF
TRBV7-8,TRBJ1-3,-,-,TGTGCCAGCAGAAAAGACCTGGAGGGAAACACCATATATTTT,CASRKDLEGNTIYF
TRBV7-6,TRBJ2-5,-,-,TGTGCCAGCAGCTCCGAGACGGGACTAGGGGGCGGAGAGACCCAGTACTTC,CASSSETGLGGGETQYF
TRBV18,TRBJ1-1,-,-,TGTGCCAGCTCACCACGGGACACTGAAGCTTTCTTT,CASSPRDTEAFF
TRBV9,TRBJ2-2,TRBD2,-,TGTGCCAGCAGCTCCGGCGGGGGGGGCCCTTCAATTGGAGGGGAGCTGTTTTTT,CASSSGGGGPSIGGELFF
TRBV29-1,TRBJ2-7,TRBD1,-,TGCAGCGTTGTAGAAGGGGGGACAGGGGGTTACGAGCAGTACTTC,CSVVEGGTGGYEQYF
TRBV6-1,TRBJ2-5,-,-,TGTGCCAGCAGTATGACTGGGGGGGGCTGGGAGACCCAGTACTTC,CASSMTGGGWETQYF
TRBV10-3,TRBJ1-5,-,few,TGTGCCATCAGTGAGGGGGTAATCGGCAATCAGCCCCAGCATTTT,CAISEGVIGNQPQHF
TRBV4-2,TRBJ1-1,-,large,TGTGCCAGCAGCCAAGAGGCGAACACTGAAGCTTTCTTT,CASSQEANTEAFF
TRBV4-1,TRBJ1-5,TRBD1,few,TGCGCCAGCAGCCCTCAGGGGGGTATGGATCAGCCCCAGCATTTT,CASSPQGGMDQPQHF
TRBV30,TRBJ1-5,-,once,TGTGCCTGGAGTGGTGGGCTGGGGCAGCCCCAGCATTTT,CAWSGGLGQPQHF
TRBV4-2,TRBJ1-6,-,-,TGTGCCAGCAGCCAAGAGCAACAAGGGAATAATTCACCCCTCCACTTT,CASSQEQQGNNSPLHF
TRBV2,TRBJ2-2,-,-,TGTGCCAGCACTCGAGAGGGGGAGCTGTTTTTT,CASTREGELFF
TRBV29-1,TRBJ2-1,TRBD2,-,TGCAGCGTTGAAAAGGGACTAGTTTCCTACAATGAGCAGTTCTTC,CSVEKGLVSYNEQFF
TRBV4-2,TRBJ1-1,-,-,TGTGCCAGCAGCCAAGAACGGGGGAGTGAAGCTTTCTTT,CASSQERGSEAFF
TRBV7-2,TRBJ2-3,-,large,TGTGCCAGCAGCCAGTGGAGCGGAGGAGGGGCCTACACAGATACGCAGTATTTT,CASSQWSGGGAYTDTQYF
TRBV14,TRBJ2-1,-,-,TGTGCCAGCAGTCAAAGTTTGTTAAAGAGCTCCTACAATGAGCAGTTCTTC,CASSQSLLKSSYNEQFF
TRBV4-1,TRBJ2-7,-,-,TGCGCCAGCAGCCAAGATCGCAGGGGAGGGGTCTACGAGCAGTACTTC,CASSQDRRGGVYEQYF
TRBV9,TRBJ1-2,-,-,TGTGCCAGCAGCGTAGAGGACAGCTATGGCTACACCTTC,CASSVEDSYGYTF
TRBV5-4,TRBJ2-5,-,-,TGTGCCAGCGCGCCAATTGGGGGTACCGAAGAGACCCAGTACTTC,CASAPIGGTEETQYF
TRBV19,TRBJ2-7,TRBD2,-,TGTGCCAGTAGTATCGGACGGGAGGCTCCCTACGGGCAGTACTTC,CASSIGREAPYGQYF
TRBV10-1,TRBJ2-6,TRBD1,once,TGCGCCAAGACAGGGGGCGCATCAGGGGCCAACGTCCTGACTTTC,CAKTGGASGANVLTF
TRBV2,TRBJ1-1,-,-,TGTGCCAGGGAGTTGGGCAGACCCCTTGAAGCTTTCTTT,CARELGRPLEAFF
TRBV14,TRBJ2-7,-,large,TGTGCCAGCAGCCAAGATGGACAGTACTACGAGCAGTACTTC,CASSQDGQYYEQYF
TRBV2,TRBJ2-2,TRBD2,-,TGTGCCAGCAGTGGGCCCAGCGGGGGGGCTCGCACCGGGGAGCTGTTTTTT,CASSGPSGGARTGELFF
TRBV27,TRBJ1-2,-,once,TGTGCCAGCAGCATAATACCTGGCTATGGCTACACCTTC,CASSIIPGYGYTF
TRBV29-1,TRBJ2-1,-,few,TGCAGCGTTGAACTATCGGGCCAGACGGTCTACAATGAGCAGTTCTTC,CSVELSGQTVYNEQFF
TRBV2,TRBJ2-7,-,-,TGTGCCACTACATTAGGGCCGAGCTCCTACGAGCAGTACTTC,CATTLGPSSYEQYF
TRBV6-5,TRBJ2-7,-,-,TGTGCCAGCAGTTACGGGGGGACGGCCTACGAGCAGTACTTC,CASSYGGTAYEQYF
TRBV14,TRBJ2-5,TRBD1,-,TGTGCCAGCAGCCAAGTTTTAAGCCAGGGGGCGCCCCGGGAGACCCAGTACTTC,CASSQVLSQGAPRETQYF
TRBV2,TRBJ2-7,TRBD2,-,TGTGCCAGCAGACTAGCGGCAAGCTCCTACGAGCAGTACTTC,CASRLAASSYEQYF
TRBV6-1,TRBJ2-5,-,-,TGTGCCAGCAGTGAAGAAACAGGGATTTGGGGGACCCAGTACTTC,CASSEETGIWGTQYF
TRBV6-5,TRBJ2-5,TRBD2,once,TGTGCCAGCAGCTACCAGAGGCGGGGGGAGACCCAGTACTTC,CASSYQRRGETQYF
TRBV10-2,TRBJ2-7,-,-,TGCGCCAGCAGTGGGGGACCTTTCTACGAGCAGTACTTC,CASSGGPFYEQYF
TRBV7-7,TRBJ2-2,-,-,TGTGCCAGCAGCTTAGAGGGCACCGGGGAGCTGTTTTTT,CASSLEGTGELFF
TRBV10-2,TRBJ1-1,-,-,TGCGCCAGCAGTGCGGACGGGATGAACACTGAAACTTTCTTT,CASSADGMNTETFF
TRBV29-1,TRBJ2-3,-,-,TGCAGCGTAAGGTCGCGTGTGCACCCTCAGCAGTATTTT,CSVRSRVHPQQYF
TRBV6-5,TRBJ1-4,TRBD1,-,TGTGCCAGCAGCGGACAGGGTGATATTCGACTGTTTTTT,CASSGQGDIRLFF
TRBV7-8,TRBJ2-1,TRBD2,-,TGTGCCAGCAGCTTGAAAAGCGGGAGAGTTGAGCAGTTCTTC,CASSLKSGRVEQFF
TRBV2,TRBJ1-2,-,-,TGTGCCAGCAGTTCACTCACCTCACACGGCTACACCTTC,CASSSLTSHGYTF
TRBV7-3,TRBJ2-1,TRBD2,-,TGTGCCAGCAGCTTCCGGGAGGGCCGGTACAATGAGCAGTTCTTC,CASSFREGRYNEQFF
TRBV13,TRBJ2-1,TRBD2,-,TGTGCCAGCAGCTTAAGCGGGGGTGGGTACAATGAGCAGTTCTTC,CASSLSGGGYNEQFF
TRBV5-6,TRBJ1-4,-,large,TGTGCCACACACGCCGGTTCGAGTGAAAAACTGTTTTTT,CATHAGSSEKLFF
TRBV4-2,TRBJ1-3,TRBD1,-,TGTGCCAGCAGCCTACAGGGGGCTGGAAACACCATATATTTT,CASSLQGAGNTIYF
TRBV25-1,TRBJ2-5,-,-,TGTGCCAGCAGTGTGGGGGGGGCAGAGACCCAGTACTTC,CASSVGGAETQYF
TRBV27,TRBJ1-1,-,-,TGTGCCAGCAGTTTGAGGGGTTATTTAAACACTGAAGCTTTCTTT,CASSLRGYLNTEAFF
TRBV10-2,TRBJ2-2,-,few,TGCGCCAGCAAAGGGGAGGAGCTGTTTTTT,CASKGEELFF